These 20 T cell receptor beta chains originate from one sample sequenced in a study of post-analysis software for immune sequencing data. These receptors' targets are unknown. The authors incorporated unique molecular identifiers into the TCR beta cDNA libraries. Each CDR3 protein gets one entry after TCRdb re-called the PCR reads with MiXCR. The sample includes about 800,000 distinct CDR3 sequences, 30% of them seen just once. Broader study findings: Four or five TRBV segments were more frequent in patients than controls; TRBV5-6, TRBV5-1 and TRBV20-1 belonged to this group.

The specimen sequenced was blood. The receptors stem from a girl aged 5-17 years with multiple sclerosis.

A few counts support this clonotype. The chain employs TRBV4-2 and TRBJ2-6; D may match TRBD1 or TRBD2 (5 bases each). Trimming shortened V by 0 bases and J by 0 bases, and 9 bases separated the two germline ends. CDR3 length: 17 residues. Germline V CDR1 and CDR2: LGHNA, YNFKEQ. The CDR3 region is CASSQDRDLSGANVLTF. CDR3 DNA sequence: TGTGCCAGCAGCCAAGACAGGGACCTCTCTGGGGCCAACGTCCTGACTTTC.

The CDR3 is CASGSPSGKRSEQFF. The CDR3 bases are TGTGCTAGTGGTTCCCCTAGCGGGAAGAGGAGTGAGCAGTTCTTC. The chain combines TRBV12-5 with TRBJ2-1; TRBD2 matches 9 bases. CDR1 LGHNT and CDR2 FRNRAP come from the germline V gene. This CDR3 has 15 residues. The V and J ends lost 4 bases and 9 bases, in that order; junction bases with no gene match: 10.

The V call is TRBV7-2, the J call TRBJ1-1; D unclear. V was shortened by 5 bases and J by 0 bases, with 19 bases between the two germline ends. Germline CDR1 reads SGHTA; CDR2 reads FQGNSA. The CDR3 consists of 17 residues. CDR3 in amino acids: CASSRPLERGMNTEAFF. DNA of the CDR3: TGTGCCAGCAGCCGCCCGTTGGAACGAGGGATGAACACTGAAGCTTTCTTT.

This clonotype turned up a few times. The chain has TRBV27 and TRBJ2-4; D might be TRBD1 (6 bases). The CDR3 sequence is 16 residues long. V gave up 5 bases and J gave up 0 bases, with 14 bases separating them. Germline V CDR1 and CDR2: MNHEY, SMNVEV (reference sequence). Here the CDR3 DNA reads TGTGCCAGCAGTCCAAACAGGGTGCAAGCCAAAAACATTCAGTACTTC. Translated, it gives CASSPNRVQAKNIQYF.

This chain uses TRBV28 with TRBJ2-5; TRBD2 agrees at 9 bases. The germline V gene encodes CDR1 MDHEN and CDR2 SYDVKM. CDR3 length: 15 amino acids. The V segment lost 6 bases and the J segment 2 bases; nucleotides outside the gene matches: 7. The CDR3 DNA reads TGTGCCAGCAGCCCCGCGCTAGCGGGGCAAGAGACCCAGTACTTC. This encodes CASSPALAGQETQYF.

This chain uses TRBV27 with TRBJ2-7; D remains unclear. The germline CDR1 and CDR2 sequences are MNHEY and SMNVEV (reference sequence). The CDR3 extends over 13 amino acids. The V end lost 2 bases, the J end lost 9 bases, and 14 bases lay between the germline ends. The CDR3 coding sequence is TGTGCCAGCAGTTTACGAGACTTCTCGAGGCAGTACTTC. Translating gives CASSLRDFSRQYF.

The chain carries TRBV24-1 and TRBJ2-1; TRBD1 agrees at 7 bases. The length of the CDR3 is 15 residues. The germline gives CDR1 KGHDR, CDR2 SFDVKD. V was pared by 2 bases and J by 8 bases, with 8 bases of the junction left unmatched. The chain's CDR3 is CATSDSRTGGHEQFF. CDR3 in DNA: TGTGCCACCAGTGATTCGAGGACAGGAGGTCATGAGCAGTTCTTC.

The chain combines TRBV20-1 with TRBJ2-4; 12 positions match TRBD2. The assigned J gene may be wrong: the sequence end matches TRBJ2-7 better. CDR3 size: 14 residues. Germline V gives CDR1 DFQATT, CDR2 SNEGSKA (reference sequence). CDR3 in amino acids: CSASLLAGGGEQYF. The CDR3 DNA follows: TGCAGTGCTAGTCTTCTAGCGGGAGGGGGCGAGCAGTACTTC.

This clonotype was seen a handful of times. J is TRBJ1-6 and V is TRBV12-3 or TRBV12-4; 7 nucleotides agree with TRBD1. The V segment lost 5 bases and the J segment 2 bases; nucleotides outside the gene matches: 12. The CDR3 spans 18 residues. CDR3 bases: TGTGCCAGCAGTAGACAGGGACCTACTATGCCCTATAATTCACCCCTCCACTTT. Protein: CASSRQGPTMPYNSPLHF.

This clonotype was counted a few times. This CDR3 is CSARDGAGGPYEQYF. For the CDR3, the DNA is TGCAGTGCTAGAGATGGGGCAGGCGGCCCCTACGAGCAGTACTTC. The chain uses TRBV20-1 and TRBJ2-7; D is possibly TRBD1 (5 bases). From germline, CDR1 is DFQATT and CDR2 SNEGSKA (reference sequence). The V end lost 0 bases, the J end lost 2 bases, and 14 bases lay between the germline ends. This CDR3 spans 15 amino acids.

This clonotype was counted between two and nine times. The chain employs TRBV20-1 and TRBJ1-4; D remains unclear. The CDR3 is 13 amino acids. Trimming took off 3 bases at V and 5 bases at J, with 10 bases between the two ends. Germline loops: CDR1 DFQATT, CDR2 SNEGSKA (reference sequence). CDR3: CSASRQENEKLFF. The CDR3 DNA is TGCAGTGCTAGTCGACAAGAGAATGAAAAACTGTTTTTT.

The chain carries TRBV5-1 and TRBJ2-2; no definite D call. V was trimmed by 0 bases and J by 5 bases, leaving 8 bases between them. This CDR3 is 14 amino acids long. Germline CDR1 is SGHRS and CDR2 is YFSETQ. The CDR3 protein is CASSLVLYTGELFF. In DNA, the CDR3 is TGCGCCAGCAGCTTGGTATTATATACCGGGGAGCTGTTTTTT.

Comments on this clonotype: This could be a read error, since a much larger clone is one nucleotide away. The chain is built from TRBV10-2 and TRBJ2-5; D remains unclear. V lost 4 bases and J lost 5, with 11 bases in between. This CDR3 has 13 residues. Germline V gene sequence: CDR1 WSHSY, CDR2 SAAADI. As DNA, the CDR3 is TGCGCCAGCAGTGTCTCGCGGCAGGAGACCCAGTACTTC. Translation: CASSVSRQETQYF.

This clonotype was recorded many times. This rearrangement joins TRBV20-1 to TRBJ1-2, with D tentatively TRBD1 (5 bases). This CDR3 region has 15 residues. The germline V gene has CDR1 DFQATT and CDR2 SNEGSKA (reference sequence). V shed 0 bases and J shed 4 bases, with 15 bases lying between them. CDR3 protein: CSARDWQGVVYGYTF. The CDR3 DNA follows: TGCAGTGCTAGAGATTGGCAGGGCGTCGTCTATGGCTACACCTTC.

This clonotype came up a few times. The chain joins TRBV7-2 to TRBJ2-6; 8 nucleotides align to TRBD1. Germline V gene data show CDR1 as SGHTA and CDR2 as FQGNSA. The CDR3 covers 16 residues. V shed 5 bases and J 0 bases; nucleotides not matched to a gene: 3. The CDR3 here is CASSQGQASGANVLTF. The CDR3 bases are TGTGCCAGCAGCCAGGGACAGGCCTCTGGGGCCAACGTCCTGACTTTC.

This chain uses TRBV20-1 with TRBJ2-1; 7 nucleotides align to TRBD1. The CDR3 covers 15 residues. The V segment lost 5 bases and the J segment 8 bases; nucleotides outside the gene matches: 15. Germline lookup yields CDR1 DFQATT and CDR2 SNEGSKA (reference sequence). The CDR3 DNA sequence: TGCAGTGCTCCCCGTCCCGGGACAGTTTTGTATGAGCAGTTCTTC. Translating gives CSAPRPGTVLYEQFF.

This clonotype was seen a handful of times. The J gene is TRBJ2-1, the V gene TRBV5-6, with 7 bases that match TRBD1. V dropped 4 bases and J dropped 8; count of bases not matched to a gene: 6. The CDR3 extends over 13 amino acids. The germline V gene encodes CDR1 SGHDT and CDR2 YYEEEE. The CDR3 loop reads CASSPDRAYEQFF. For the CDR3, the DNA is TGTGCCAGCAGCCCTGACAGGGCATATGAGCAGTTCTTC.

This clonotype was counted between two and nine times. The chain employs TRBV6-5 and TRBJ1-1; perhaps TRBD1 as D (5 bases). The CDR3 totals 13 residues. V lost 8 bases to trimming and J lost 8 bases, with 18 bases between them. The V gene's germline CDR1 is MNHEY and CDR2 SVGAGI. The CDR3 loop reads CASALQWGGEAFF. The CDR3 DNA is TGTGCCAGCGCCCTACAGTGGGGGGGGGAAGCTTTCTTT.

This clonotype was seen at least ten times. The V call is TRBV12-3 or TRBV12-4, the J call TRBJ2-1; no firm D call. The length of the CDR3 is 13 residues. V lost 3 bases, J lost 0 bases, and 3 bases lay in between. The CDR3 loop is CASSFSSYNEQFF. The CDR3 DNA follows: TGTGCCAGCAGTTTTAGCTCCTACAATGAGCAGTTCTTC.

This clonotype was counted only a few times. V and J are TRBV5-8 and TRBJ1-5; possibly TRBD1 for D (5 bases). The germline gives CDR1 SGHTS, CDR2 YDEGEE. CDR3 length: 13 residues. The ends were cut back, 4 bases at V and 5 bases at J, with 10 bases in the middle. CDR3 amino acids: CASSLRGHQPQHF. In DNA form, the CDR3 reads TGTGCCAGCAGCCTCCGGGGACATCAGCCCCAGCATTTT.